The 26 T cell receptor beta chains in this list originate from one sample, sequenced in a study of shared clonotypes between healthy human individuals. Assay used: immunoSEQ multiplex PCR; TCRdb lists only in-frame clones, some missing. This repertoire shows about 2.4 million clones, 93% found once; its top ten account for roughly 0.36%. Sequencing was carried out using naive CD4+ T cells from PBMCs. The subset: CD45RA+ positively selected. The source of these receptors is a man aged 18 to 30 in good health. Some clones in this sample may be carry-over from other donors' samples.

A remark on this clone: This sample includes further DNA sequences coding for the same CDR3. V is TRBV27 and J is TRBJ2-2, with TRBD2 identical over 10 bases. The V gene's germline CDR1 is MNHEY and CDR2 SMNVEV (reference sequence). V lost 0 bases and J lost 3; bases outside the gene matches: 1. The CDR3 contains 16 residues. CDR3 region: CASSLSTSGYTGELFF. CDR3 sequence (DNA): TGTGCCAGCAGTTTATCGACTAGCGGGTACACCGGGGAGCTGTTTTTT.

The V call is TRBV4-3, the J call TRBJ2-1, with TRBD2 identical over 12 bases. The trim removed 2 bases at V and 10 bases at J, leaving 9 bases unmatched. Germline-derived CDR1 and CDR2 are LGHNA and YSLEER. CDR3 length: 16 amino acids. The CDR3 DNA follows: TGCGCCAGCAGCCAACTATCACTAGCGGGAGGACGAGAGCAGTTCTTC. Amino acid sequence: CASSQLSLAGGREQFF.

V usage is TRBV11-2 and J usage is TRBJ2-1; D uncertain. The germline gives CDR1 SGHAT, CDR2 FQNNGV. Trimming took 1 base from V and 5 from J, leaving 6 bases between them. The CDR3 extends over 13 amino acids. The CDR3 coding sequence is TGTGCCAGCAGCTTAGCCCTAAACAATGAGCAGTTCTTC. Its translation: CASSLALNNEQFF.

This clone was counted once. The CDR3 region is CASRRGAVENEKLFF. The CDR3 nucleotides are TGTGCCAGCCGCCGTGGGGCCGTAGAGAATGAAAAACTGTTTTTT. The rearrangement joins TRBV7-2 to TRBJ1-4; D may be TRBD1 (5 bases). This CDR3 is built from 15 residues. Germline V lookup: CDR1 SGHTA, CDR2 FQGNSA. The germline V and J ends were trimmed by 8 bases and 5 bases, with 18 bases remaining between them.

The chain recombines TRBV11-2 with TRBJ1-2; TRBD1 matches 8 bases. The trim removed 6 bases at V and 8 bases at J, leaving 23 bases unmatched. The CDR3 is 18 amino acids. From germline, CDR1 is SGHAT and CDR2 FQNNGV. In nucleotides, the CDR3 is TGTGCCAGCAGAGAGGCTGGCAGGGGGCTCTCCATTCGGCGGGGCTACACCTTC. Protein product: CASREAGRGLSIRRGYTF. Variable domain in full (rest from reference TRBV11-2 and TRBJ1-2): EAGVAQSPRYKIIEKRQSVAFWCNPISGHATLYWYQQILGQGPKLLIQFQNNGVVDDSQLPKDRFSAERLKGVDSTLKIQPAKLEDSAVYLCASREAGRGLSIRRGYTFGSGTRLTVV.

This rearrangement joins TRBV9 to TRBJ2-5; 8 bases fit TRBD2. This CDR3 contains 13 residues. Losses at the gene ends were 3 bases for V and 4 bases for J; bases not matched to a gene: 2. Germline V lookup: CDR1 SGDLS, CDR2 YYNGEE. CDR3 nucleotide sequence: TGTGCCAGCAGCGATCGGGGGGGAGAGACCCAGTACTTC. This encodes CASSDRGGETQYF.

This chain links TRBV10-3 with TRBJ2-1, with TRBD2 matching 10 bases. Per germline, CDR1 ENHRY and CDR2 SYGVKD. This CDR3 has 16 residues. V lost 1 base and J lost 9; bases outside the gene matches: 9. The CDR3 loop reads CAISELGAGGYGEQFF. The DNA for the CDR3 is TGTGCCATCAGTGAGTTGGGAGCGGGAGGGTATGGTGAGCAGTTCTTC.

This rearrangement joins TRBV5-6 to TRBJ2-7; no firm D call. V was pared by 4 bases and J by 6 bases, with 14 bases between. The CDR3 totals 13 residues. Germline-derived CDR1 and CDR2 are SGHDT and YYEEEE. CDR3 region: CASSPPPWGEQYF. CDR3 bases: TGTGCCAGCAGCCCACCCCCCTGGGGCGAGCAGTACTTC.

The J gene is TRBJ2-5, the V gene TRBV2; 9 bases match TRBD2. This CDR3 spans 14 amino acids. Germline V gives CDR1 SNHLY, CDR2 FYNNEI. With 6 bases clipped from V and 5 bases from J, the junction kept 7 bases outside the gene matches. CDR3 nucleotide sequence: TGTGCCAGCAGGGTAGCGGGAGCGCGGGAGACCCAGTACTTC. Translating gives CASRVAGARETQYF.

The chain carries TRBV4-1 and TRBJ1-1; TRBD1 is a possible D gene (5 bases). Looked up from germline, CDR1 is MGHRA and CDR2 is YSYEKL. This CDR3 has 12 amino acids. Trimming shortened V by 1 base and J by 8 bases, and 8 bases separated the two germline ends. The CDR3 nucleotides read TGCGCCAGCAGCCAAGGGGGCATGGAAGCTTTCTTT. This sequence encodes CASSQGGMEAFF.

The chain couples TRBV5-1 to TRBJ2-7, with TRBD2 matching 11 bases. Trimming cost V 1 base and J 5 bases; bases outside gene matches: 5. CDR1 and CDR2 (germline): SGHRS, YFSETQ. CDR3 length: 15 residues. CDR3 amino acids: CASSLLGLAVDEQYF. The DNA for the CDR3 is TGCGCCAGCAGCTTGTTGGGACTAGCGGTAGACGAGCAGTACTTC.

V gene TRBV11-2 combines with J gene TRBJ2-1; weak D call: TRBD1 (6 bases). Per germline, CDR1 SGHAT and CDR2 FQNNGV. The V end was cut by 1 base, the J end by 0 bases, with 10 bases between. The CDR3 is 16 residues long. CDR3 sequence reads: CASSLALGGSYNEQFF. CDR3 bases: TGTGCCAGCAGCTTAGCCCTAGGGGGCTCCTACAATGAGCAGTTCTTC. The entire variable domain, with the rest obtained from reference TRBV11-2 and TRBJ2-1, is as follows: EAGVAQSPRYKIIEKRQSVAFWCNPISGHATLYWYQQILGQGPKLLIQFQNNGVVDDSQLPKDRFSAERLKGVDSTLKIQPAKLEDSAVYLCASSLALGGSYNEQFFGPGTRLTVL.

The DNA for the CDR3 is TGTGCCAGCAGTTACTCTGGTAGCGGGAGTGAGAAGACCCAGTACTTC. This codes for CASSYSGSGSEKTQYF. This chain uses TRBV6-6 with TRBJ2-5; 9 positions match TRBD2. The CDR3 contains 16 residues. The J segment lost 6 bases and the V segment lost 0 bases, leaving 8 bases of the junction unmatched. Germline V CDR1 and CDR2: MNHNY, SVGAGI (reference sequence).

V gene TRBV10-3 combines with J gene TRBJ1-1, with D possibly being TRBD1 (5 bases). This CDR3 is 14 amino acids long. CDR1 is ENHRY, CDR2 SYGVKD, per germline. V lost 6 bases and J lost 0, with 11 bases in between. CDR3 sequence reads: CAIRKTEMNTEAFF. In DNA form, the CDR3 reads TGTGCCATCAGAAAGACAGAGATGAACACTGAAGCTTTCTTT.

The rearrangement joins TRBV10-3 to TRBJ2-3; TRBD2 is a possible D gene (5 bases). Germline CDR1 and CDR2: ENHRY and SYGVKD. CDR3 length equals 16 residues. The ends were cut back, 3 bases at V and 3 bases at J, with 16 bases in the middle. The CDR3, as DNA: TGTGCCATCAGTGACCTAACTAGAACGGTAACAGATACGCAGTATTTT. This codes for CAISDLTRTVTDTQYF.

The chain links TRBV7-8 to TRBJ1-1; perhaps TRBD1 as D (6 bases). CDR3 length: 15 amino acids. Germline CDR1 and CDR2: SGHVS and FQNEAQ. The V and J ends lost 2 bases and 1 base respectively, with 11 bases between them. The CDR3 region has the DNA TGTGCCAGCAGCTTAACAGGAGGGGGGAACACTGAAGCTTTCTTT. Translation: CASSLTGGGNTEAFF.

With respect to this clone: This sample also contains other DNA sequences that code for the same CDR3. V gene TRBV28 combines with J gene TRBJ2-7, with 10 nucleotides matching TRBD1. The V and J ends lost 5 bases and 4 bases, in that order; junction bases with no gene match: 5. Per germline, CDR1 MDHEN and CDR2 SYDVKM. This CDR3 has 14 residues. In nucleotides, the CDR3 is TGTGCCAGCAGTCCGACAGGGGGCGGATACGAGCAGTACTTC. It translates to CASSPTGGGYEQYF.

J is TRBJ2-1 and V is TRBV27; 7 nucleotides agree with TRBD1. V was pared by 0 bases and J by 12 bases, with 5 bases of the junction left unmatched. Germline CDR1 MNHEY, CDR2 SMNVEV (reference sequence). The CDR3 has 13 residues. CDR3 bases: TGTGCCAGCAGTTTATCAGGGGGCGGAGGGCAGTTCTTC. It is translated as CASSLSGGGGQFF.

This chain connects TRBV28 to TRBJ1-2; no clear D gene. The CDR3 contains 15 residues. Germline V gives CDR1 MDHEN, CDR2 SYDVKM. The V end was cut by 7 bases, the J end by 8 bases, with 23 bases between. CDR3 DNA: TGTGCCAGCACTTCAATCACCGGGTCCGGGATGGGCTACACCTTC. Amino acids: CASTSITGSGMGYTF.

The CDR3 region has the DNA TGTGCCAGCAGTTACTTTTCCCGGGGGCGCGCGGAGACCCAGTACTTC. Its protein product is CASSYFSRGRAETQYF. V and J are TRBV6-6 and TRBJ2-5; D might be TRBD1 or TRBD2, each matching 6 bases. Trimming took off 1 base at V and 5 bases at J, with 17 bases between the two ends. The CDR3 contains 16 residues. CDR1 and CDR2 (germline): MNHNY, SVGAGI (reference sequence).

The chain links TRBV7-9 to TRBJ2-3; 8 positions match TRBD1. This CDR3 spans 15 amino acids. CDR1 and CDR2 (germline): SEHNR, FQNEAQ (reference sequence). V lost 7 bases, J lost 6 bases, and 12 bases stayed unmatched. DNA of the CDR3: TGTGCCAGCACCCCAGGAGCAGGGGGCAGGGATACGCAGTATTTT. This gives the protein CASTPGAGGRDTQYF.

This sequence joins TRBV27 and TRBJ2-1, with a tentative D call TRBD2 (5 bases). The germline V gene encodes CDR1 MNHEY and CDR2 SMNVEV (reference sequence). V was cut by 2 bases and J by 4 bases, with 12 bases left in between. The CDR3 contains 15 residues. CDR3 coding DNA: TGTGCCAGCAGTTTAGGGCGGGTTGGTTACAATGAGCAGTTCTTC. Encoded protein: CASSLGRVGYNEQFF.

The CDR3 loop reads CASSLGPGDETQYF. CDR3 bases: TGTGCCAGCAGCCTCGGCCCGGGAGATGAGACCCAGTACTTC. J is TRBJ2-5 and V is TRBV7-2, with D possibly matching TRBD2 (6 bases). Germline V gene lookup returns CDR1 SGHTA and CDR2 FQGNSA. Trimming shortened V by 5 bases and J by 5 bases, and 15 bases separated the two germline ends. This CDR3 comprises 14 residues.

This clone has just one count. The CDR3 DNA is TGTGCCAGCAGTTACACAGGGCGCAGGGGAGGTGAAAAACTGTTTTTT. Its translation: CASSYTGRRGGEKLFF. This chain links TRBV6-5 with TRBJ1-4, with D perhaps matching TRBD1 (6 bases). The CDR3 is 16 residues long. From germline, CDR1 is MNHEY and CDR2 SVGAGI. V lost 2 bases and J lost 7, with 17 bases in between.

Notes on this clone: Other DNA sequences in this specimen translate into the identical CDR3. The rearrangement links TRBV5-6 to TRBJ2-7, with D possibly being TRBD1 (5 bases). From germline, CDR1 is SGHDT and CDR2 YYEEEE. Trimming removed 4 bases from V and 7 bases from J, with 9 bases in between. The CDR3 totals 11 residues. CDR3 residues: CASSVPGEQYF. The DNA for the CDR3 is TGTGCCAGCAGCGTACCAGGGGAGCAGTACTTC.

The rearrangement links TRBV7-6 to TRBJ2-3; no definite D call. V dropped 5 bases and J dropped 0 bases, with 12 bases sitting between them. CDR1 SGHVS and CDR2 FNYEAQ come from the germline V gene. The CDR3 runs to 15 residues. The CDR3 loop is CASSPLVQSTDTQYF. DNA of the CDR3: TGTGCCAGCAGCCCTTTAGTACAGAGCACAGATACGCAGTATTTT.